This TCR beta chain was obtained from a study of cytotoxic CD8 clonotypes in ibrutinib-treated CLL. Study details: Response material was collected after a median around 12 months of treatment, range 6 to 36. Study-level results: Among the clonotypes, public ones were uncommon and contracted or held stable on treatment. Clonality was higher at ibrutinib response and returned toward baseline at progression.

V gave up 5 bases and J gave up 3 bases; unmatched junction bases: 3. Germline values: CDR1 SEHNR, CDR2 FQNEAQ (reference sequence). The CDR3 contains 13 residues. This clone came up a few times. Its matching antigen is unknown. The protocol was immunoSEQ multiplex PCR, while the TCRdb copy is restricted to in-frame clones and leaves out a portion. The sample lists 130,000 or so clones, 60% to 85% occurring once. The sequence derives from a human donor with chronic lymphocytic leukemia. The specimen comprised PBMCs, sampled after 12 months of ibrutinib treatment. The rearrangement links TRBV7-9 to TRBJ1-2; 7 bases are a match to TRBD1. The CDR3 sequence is CASSPGQYYGYTF. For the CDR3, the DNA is TGTGCCAGCAGCCCGGGACAGTACTATGGCTACACCTTC.